The 12 T cell receptor beta chains reported below all come from one sample, sequenced in a study of cytomegalovirus exposure and HLA in healthy donors. Clones were read by immunoSEQ multiplex PCR, and TCRdb kept only the in-frame ones, dropping some. Of 250,000 to 400,000 clones detected, about 85% appear once; the ten largest clones hold approximately 1.1%. The sample was PBMCs. The receptors were sampled from a woman in her thirties in good health and CMV-seropositive.

This chain uses TRBV5-6 with TRBJ1-2; TRBD1 aligns across 7 bases. This CDR3 spans 14 amino acids. CDR1 and CDR2 from the germline V gene are SGHDT and YYEEEE. V shed 4 bases and J 1 base; nucleotides not matched to a gene: 4. CDR3 region: CASSPGQSNYGYTF. DNA for the CDR3: TGTGCCAGCAGCCCGGGACAGAGTAACTATGGCTACACCTTC.

CDR3 sequence reads: CASSYSGQGGYGYTF. In nucleotides, the CDR3 is TGTGCCAGCAGTTACTCGGGGCAGGGTGGCTATGGCTACACCTTC. V and J are TRBV6-6 and TRBJ1-2, with D possibly matching TRBD1 (5 bases). CDR1 is MNHNY and CDR2 is SVGAGI in the germline V gene (reference sequence). V was shortened by 0 bases and J by 4 bases, with 12 bases between the two germline ends. The CDR3 is made up of 15 amino acids.

The chain recombines TRBV7-2 with TRBJ1-5; a weak D match, TRBD1 (6 bases). This CDR3 region has 14 residues. Germline CDR1 reads SGHTA; CDR2 reads FQGNSA. V shed 4 bases and J shed 5 bases, with 12 bases lying between them. The CDR3 reads CASSWRGGYQPQHF. CDR3 coding DNA: TGTGCCAGCAGCTGGAGAGGGGGGTATCAGCCCCAGCATTTT.

This clone was detected only a few times. The chain couples TRBV5-5 to TRBJ2-1; D perhaps matches TRBD1 (6 bases). V shed 4 bases and J shed 2 bases, with 13 bases lying between them. The germline V gene encodes CDR1 SGHKS and CDR2 YYEKEE (reference sequence). The CDR3 consists of 15 residues. This CDR3 is CASSILGQTYNEQFF. The CDR3 region has the DNA TGTGCCAGCAGCATCCTAGGACAGACCTACAATGAGCAGTTCTTC.

The V and J genes are TRBV7-2 and TRBJ2-1; D may be TRBD2 (5 bases). The CDR3 is made up of 17 amino acids. The germline V gene encodes CDR1 SGHTA and CDR2 FQGNSA. V dropped 0 bases and J dropped 2 bases, with 14 bases sitting between them. The CDR3 region has the DNA TGTGCCAGCAGCTTAGCCCATCGGACTTACCCCTACAATGAGCAGTTCTTC. This sequence encodes CASSLAHRTYPYNEQFF.

The genes are TRBV7-8 and TRBJ1-2; weak D call: TRBD1 (6 bases). This CDR3 has 14 residues. Trimming pared 6 bases from V and 6 bases from J, leaving 17 bases between. The V gene's germline CDR1 is SGHVS and CDR2 FQNEAQ. This chain's CDR3 is CASSLPGQTNGYTF. DNA for the CDR3: TGTGCCAGCAGTCTCCCGGGACAAACTAATGGCTACACCTTC.

The V call is TRBV4-3, the J call TRBJ2-1; D gene unclear. Deletions cut 0 bases from V and 2 bases from J, with 11 bases between. The CDR3 totals 16 residues. Germline V CDR1 and CDR2: LGHNA, YSLEER. CDR3 in amino acids: CASSQEWLEAYNEQFF. In DNA, the CDR3 is TGCGCCAGCAGCCAAGAATGGCTAGAAGCCTACAATGAGCAGTTCTTC.

The rearrangement links TRBV4-1 to TRBJ2-7; 9 bases agree with TRBD1. The V gene's germline CDR1 is MGHRA and CDR2 YSYEKL. V trimming: 0 bases; J trimming: 4 bases; junction bases outside the gene matches: 4. The CDR3 is 15 amino acids. The CDR3 reads CASSQDQTGGYEQYF. In DNA, the CDR3 is TGCGCCAGCAGCCAAGATCAGACAGGGGGGTACGAGCAGTACTTC.

The J gene is TRBJ2-7, the V gene TRBV2; 7 bases align to TRBD2. Germline assignment: CDR1 SNHLY and CDR2 FYNNEI. The junction had 15 bases not matched to a gene; V was cut back by 8 bases and J by 2 bases. The CDR3 contains 16 residues. The CDR3 bases are TGTGCCAGCCAACCCCCCTCTAGCGGCACCGCCTACGAGCAGTACTTC. This codes for CASQPPSSGTAYEQYF.

This clone has more than one count but fewer than ten. The V gene is TRBV6-5, the J gene TRBJ1-5; D possibly corresponds to TRBD1 (6 bases). Between the trimmed V and J ends, which lost 5 bases and 3 bases, there was a span of 14 bases. CDR3 length: 15 residues. The germline CDR1 and CDR2 sequences are MNHEY and SVGAGI. CDR3 amino acids: CASSLTTGANQPQHF. In nucleotides, the CDR3 is TGTGCCAGCAGTCTAACGACGGGGGCCAATCAGCCCCAGCATTTT.

The chain has TRBV30 and TRBJ2-7; D not certain. The V end was cut by 5 bases, the J end by 2 bases, with 10 bases between. This CDR3 has 12 amino acids. Germline V lookup: CDR1 GTSNPN, CDR2 SVGIG (reference sequence). CDR3 in amino acids: CAWEALTYEQYF. The CDR3 DNA reads TGTGCCTGGGAGGCCCTCACCTACGAGCAGTACTTC. The whole variable domain, remainder taken from reference TRBV30 and TRBJ2-7, is SQTIHQWPATLVQPVGSPLSLECTVEGTSNPNLYWYRQAAGRGLQLLFYSVGIGQISSEVPQNLSASRPQDRQFILSSKKLLLSDSGFYLCAWEALTYEQYFGPGTRLTVT.

The count of this clone is one. The genes are TRBV9 and TRBJ2-7; TRBD1 or TRBD2 may be the D gene (5 bases each). The germline gives CDR1 SGDLS, CDR2 YYNGEE. Trimming removed 4 bases at V and 2 bases at J, with 10 bases between. This CDR3 region has 13 residues. The CDR3 region is CASSWDGTYEQYF. The CDR3 DNA is TGTGCCAGCAGCTGGGACGGGACCTACGAGCAGTACTTC.